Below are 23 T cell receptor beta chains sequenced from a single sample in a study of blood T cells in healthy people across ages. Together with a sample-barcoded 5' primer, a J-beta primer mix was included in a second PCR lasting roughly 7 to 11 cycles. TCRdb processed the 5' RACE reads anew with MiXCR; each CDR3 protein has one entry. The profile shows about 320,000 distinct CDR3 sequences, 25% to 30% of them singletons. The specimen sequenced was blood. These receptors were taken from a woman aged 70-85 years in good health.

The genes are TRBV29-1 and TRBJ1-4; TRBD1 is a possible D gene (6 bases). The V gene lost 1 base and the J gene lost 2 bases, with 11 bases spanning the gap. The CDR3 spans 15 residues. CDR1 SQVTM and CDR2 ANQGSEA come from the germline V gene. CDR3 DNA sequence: TGCAGCGTTGAAGCCCGCACAGGGACTAATGAAAAACTGTTTTTT. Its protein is CSVEARTGTNEKLFF.

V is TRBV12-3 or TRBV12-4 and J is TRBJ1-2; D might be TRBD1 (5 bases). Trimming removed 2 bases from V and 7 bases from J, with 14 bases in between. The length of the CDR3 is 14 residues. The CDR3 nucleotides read TGTGCCAGCAGTTTAAGGGACCAACGGGGTGGCTACACCTTC. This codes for CASSLRDQRGGYTF.

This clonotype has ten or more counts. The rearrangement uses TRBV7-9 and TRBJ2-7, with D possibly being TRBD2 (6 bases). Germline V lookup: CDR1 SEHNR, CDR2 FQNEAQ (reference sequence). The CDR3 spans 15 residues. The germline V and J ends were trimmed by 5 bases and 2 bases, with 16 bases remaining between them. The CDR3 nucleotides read TGTGCCAGCAGCCCCGGGGGAGGCCGAACCTACGAGCAGTACTTC. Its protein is CASSPGGGRTYEQYF.

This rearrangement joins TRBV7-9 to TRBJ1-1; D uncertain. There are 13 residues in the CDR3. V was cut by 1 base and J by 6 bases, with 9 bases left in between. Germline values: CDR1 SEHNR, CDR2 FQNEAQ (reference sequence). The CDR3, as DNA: TGTGCCAGCAGCTTAGGGCCGGACGCTGAAGCTTTCTTT. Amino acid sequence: CASSLGPDAEAFF. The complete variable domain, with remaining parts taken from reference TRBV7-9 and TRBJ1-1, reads DTGVSQNPRHKITKRGQNVTFRCDPISEHNRLYWYRQTLGQGPEFLTYFQNEAQLEKSRLLSDRFSAERPKGSFSTLEIQRTEQGDSAMYLCASSLGPDAEAFFGQGTRLTVV.

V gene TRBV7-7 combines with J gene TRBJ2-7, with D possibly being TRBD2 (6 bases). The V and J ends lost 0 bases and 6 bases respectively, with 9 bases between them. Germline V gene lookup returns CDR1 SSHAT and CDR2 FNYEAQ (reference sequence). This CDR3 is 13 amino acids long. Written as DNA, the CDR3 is TGTGCCAGCAGCTTAGCGGGAGGATCCGAGCAGTACTTC. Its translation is CASSLAGGSEQYF.

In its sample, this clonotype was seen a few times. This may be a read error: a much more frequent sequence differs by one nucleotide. CDR3 nucleotide sequence: TGTGCCAGCACCCAAGCCCTGCGGAGCAGTCAGCAGTTCTTC. Translation gives CASTQALRSSQQFF. The gene calls are TRBV14 and TRBJ2-5; D uncertain. The DNA end favors TRBJ2-1, so the J call may be wrong. The germline CDR1 and CDR2 sequences are SGHDN and FVKESK. This CDR3 spans 14 amino acids.

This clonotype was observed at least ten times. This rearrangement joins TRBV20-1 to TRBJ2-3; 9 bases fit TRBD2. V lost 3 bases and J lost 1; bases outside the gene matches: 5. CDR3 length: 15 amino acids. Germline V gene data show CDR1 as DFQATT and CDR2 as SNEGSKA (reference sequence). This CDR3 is CSASETSGRTDTQYF. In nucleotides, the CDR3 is TGCAGTGCTAGCGAGACTAGCGGCCGCACAGATACGCAGTATTTT.

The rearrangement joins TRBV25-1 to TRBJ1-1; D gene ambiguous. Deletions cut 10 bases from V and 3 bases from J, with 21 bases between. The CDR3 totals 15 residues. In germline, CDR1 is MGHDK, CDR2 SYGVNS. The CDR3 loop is CATHPPGRSDTEAFF. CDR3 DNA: TGTGCCACCCATCCCCCGGGTAGGTCCGACACTGAAGCTTTCTTT.

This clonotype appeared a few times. The CDR3 DNA is TGCAGTGCTAGATTAACGGGCACAGATACGCAGTATTTT. Its translation is CSARLTGTDTQYF. J is TRBJ2-3 and V is TRBV20-1; D not resolved. CDR1 is DFQATT, CDR2 SNEGSKA, per germline (reference sequence). Trimming shortened V by 2 bases and J by 1 base, and 7 bases separated the two germline ends. This CDR3 has 13 residues.

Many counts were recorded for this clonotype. The CDR3, as DNA: TGTGCCATCAGTGAGTCGGGGAATGAGCAGTTCTTC. Translation: CAISESGNEQFF. The chain recombines TRBV10-3 with TRBJ2-1; no clear D. In germline, CDR1 is ENHRY, CDR2 SYGVKD. The CDR3 loop spans 12 amino acids. The V end was cut by 0 bases, the J end by 7 bases, with 4 bases between.

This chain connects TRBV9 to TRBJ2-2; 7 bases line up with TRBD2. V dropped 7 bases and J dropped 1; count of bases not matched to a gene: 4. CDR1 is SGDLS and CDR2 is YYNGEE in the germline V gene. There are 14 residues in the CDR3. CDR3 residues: CASGLAENTGELFF. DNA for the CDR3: TGTGCCAGCGGGCTAGCGGAGAACACCGGGGAGCTGTTTTTT.

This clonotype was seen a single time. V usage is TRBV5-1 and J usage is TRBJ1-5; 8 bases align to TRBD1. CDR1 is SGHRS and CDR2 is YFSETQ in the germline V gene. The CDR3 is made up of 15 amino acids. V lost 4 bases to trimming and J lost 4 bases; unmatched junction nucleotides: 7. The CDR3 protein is CASSEHGTGNQPQHF. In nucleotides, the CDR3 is TGCGCCAGCAGCGAGCACGGGACAGGTAATCAGCCCCAGCATTTT.

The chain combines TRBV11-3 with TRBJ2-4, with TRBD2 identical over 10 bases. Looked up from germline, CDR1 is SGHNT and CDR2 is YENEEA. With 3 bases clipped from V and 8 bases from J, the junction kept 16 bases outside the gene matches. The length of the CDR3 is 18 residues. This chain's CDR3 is CASSFATGATSGTDIQYF. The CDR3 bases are TGTGCCAGCAGCTTCGCGACAGGGGCAACTAGCGGGACTGACATTCAGTACTTC. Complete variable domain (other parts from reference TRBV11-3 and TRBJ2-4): EAGVVQSPRYKIIEKKQPVAFWCNPISGHNTLYWYLQNLGQGPELLIRYENEEAVDDSQLPKDRFSAERLKGVDSTLKIQPAELGDSAVYLCASSFATGATSGTDIQYFGAGTRLSVL.

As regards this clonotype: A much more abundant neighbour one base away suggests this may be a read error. As DNA, the CDR3 is TGCAGTGCTGCCGAACAGGGACAGACCCCCCAAAGCGAGCAGTACTTC. Residues: CSAAEQGQTPQSEQYF. This chain uses TRBV20-1 with TRBJ2-7; 7 bases are a match to TRBD1. The CDR3 loop spans 16 amino acids. V shed 5 bases and J 6 bases; nucleotides not matched to a gene: 19. Germline assignment: CDR1 DFQATT and CDR2 SNEGSKA (reference sequence).

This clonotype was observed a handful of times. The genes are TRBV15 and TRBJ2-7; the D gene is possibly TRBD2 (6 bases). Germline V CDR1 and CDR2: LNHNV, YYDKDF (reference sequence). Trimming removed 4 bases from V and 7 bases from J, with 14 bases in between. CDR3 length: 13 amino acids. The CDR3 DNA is TGTGCCACCAGCACAATAGCGGCAGGGGAGCAGTACTTC. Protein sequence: CATSTIAAGEQYF.

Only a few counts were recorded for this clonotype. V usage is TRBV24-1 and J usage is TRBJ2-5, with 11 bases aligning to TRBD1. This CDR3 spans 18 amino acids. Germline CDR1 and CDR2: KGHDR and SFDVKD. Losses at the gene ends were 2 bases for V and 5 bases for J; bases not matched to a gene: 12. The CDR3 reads CATSDWGQGDDSGETQYF. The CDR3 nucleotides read TGTGCCACCAGTGATTGGGGACAGGGGGATGATTCGGGCGAGACCCAGTACTTC.

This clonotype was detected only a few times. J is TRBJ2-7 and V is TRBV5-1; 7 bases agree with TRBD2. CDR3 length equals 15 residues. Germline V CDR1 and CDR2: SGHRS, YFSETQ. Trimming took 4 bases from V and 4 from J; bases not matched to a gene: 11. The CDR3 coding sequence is TGCGCCAGCAGCCCCGGGGCGGCGGGGGTTTACGAGCAGTACTTC. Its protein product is CASSPGAAGVYEQYF.

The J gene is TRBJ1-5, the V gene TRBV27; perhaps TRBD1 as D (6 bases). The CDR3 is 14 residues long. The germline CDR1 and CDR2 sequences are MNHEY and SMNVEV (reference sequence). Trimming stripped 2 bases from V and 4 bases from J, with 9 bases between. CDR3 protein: CASSLTGPNQPQHF. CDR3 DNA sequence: TGTGCCAGCAGTTTAACAGGGCCTAATCAGCCCCAGCATTTT.

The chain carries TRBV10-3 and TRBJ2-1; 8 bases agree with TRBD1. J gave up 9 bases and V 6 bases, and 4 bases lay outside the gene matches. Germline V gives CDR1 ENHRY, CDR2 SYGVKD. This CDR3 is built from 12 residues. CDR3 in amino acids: CAISWTGFEQFF. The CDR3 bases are TGTGCCATCAGCTGGACAGGGTTTGAGCAGTTCTTC.

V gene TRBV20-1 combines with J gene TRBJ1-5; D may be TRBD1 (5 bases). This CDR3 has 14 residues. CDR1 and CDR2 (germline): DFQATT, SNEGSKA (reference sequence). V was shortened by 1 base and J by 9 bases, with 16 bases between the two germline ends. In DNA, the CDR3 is TGCAGTGCTAGAGCGGGGACGGTGATTTCGCCCCAGCATTTT. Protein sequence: CSARAGTVISPQHF.

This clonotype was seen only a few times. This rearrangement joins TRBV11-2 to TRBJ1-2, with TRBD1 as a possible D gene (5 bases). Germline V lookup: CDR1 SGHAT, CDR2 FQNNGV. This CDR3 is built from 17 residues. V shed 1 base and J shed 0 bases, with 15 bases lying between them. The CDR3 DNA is TGTGCCAGCAGCTTAGTCGGGGCTTACAGGTCTAACTATGGCTACACCTTC. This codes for CASSLVGAYRSNYGYTF.

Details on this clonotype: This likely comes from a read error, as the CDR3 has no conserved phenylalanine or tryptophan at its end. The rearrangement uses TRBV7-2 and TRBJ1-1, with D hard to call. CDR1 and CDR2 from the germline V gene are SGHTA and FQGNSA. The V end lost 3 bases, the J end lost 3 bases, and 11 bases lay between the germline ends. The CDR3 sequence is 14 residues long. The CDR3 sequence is CASSLEFSDTEAFS. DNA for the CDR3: TGTGCCAGCAGCTTGGAATTCTCCGACACTGAAGCTTTCTCT.

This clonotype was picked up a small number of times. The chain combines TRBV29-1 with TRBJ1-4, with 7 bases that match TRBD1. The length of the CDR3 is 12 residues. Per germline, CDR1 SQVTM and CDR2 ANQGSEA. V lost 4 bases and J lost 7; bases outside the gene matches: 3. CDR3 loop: CSVAQGREKLFF. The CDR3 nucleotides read TGCAGCGTTGCACAGGGGCGTGAAAAACTGTTTTTT.